Below are 21 T cell receptor beta chains sequenced from a single sample in a study of T-cell memory formation after mild COVID-19. Each CDR3 protein is one row after TCRdb ran MiXCR on the 5' RACE reads. The sample yields 350,000 or so distinct CDR3 sequences, around 20% seen once. Sequencing was performed on PBMCs or a T cell subset sorted from them (not recorded which). The receptors here all came from an adult woman who had mild COVID-19 (a few samples of this study predate the infection). Cell type and time point are not known.

The rearrangement links TRBV14 to TRBJ2-1; possible D gene TRBD1, 5 bases. The germline V and J ends were trimmed by 1 base and 4 bases, with 14 bases remaining between them. Germline CDR1 and CDR2: SGHDN and FVKESK. The CDR3 has 16 residues. CDR3 residues: CASSQVGAAPYNEQFF. CDR3 sequence (DNA): TGTGCCAGCAGCCAAGTAGGGGCGGCCCCATACAATGAGCAGTTCTTC.

The CDR3 DNA follows: TGTGCCAGCAGCTTAGGGGGCCCTAAGGCCGAGCAGTACTTC. It codes for CASSLGGPKAEQYF. The V and J genes are TRBV7-6 and TRBJ2-7; D is perhaps TRBD1 (5 bases). With 1 base removed from V and 6 bases from J, the gap between germline ends came to 13 bases. CDR1 and CDR2 from the germline V gene are SGHVS and FNYEAQ. The CDR3 spans 14 residues.

This clonotype was observed a handful of times. This chain uses TRBV19 with TRBJ2-1; a weak D match, TRBD1 (6 bases). Trimming removed 2 bases from V and 5 bases from J, with 10 bases in between. This CDR3 is 14 amino acids long. Germline V gives CDR1 LNHDA, CDR2 SQIVND (reference sequence). CDR3 in DNA: TGTGCCAGTAGTATACTTCGGGACAACAATGAGCAGTTCTTC. This codes for CASSILRDNNEQFF.

V usage is TRBV30 and J usage is TRBJ1-4; D is undetermined. The V end lost 5 bases, the J end lost 3 bases, and 10 bases lay between the germline ends. The CDR3 spans 13 residues. The germline V gene has CDR1 GTSNPN and CDR2 SVGIG (reference sequence). DNA of the CDR3: TGTGCCTGGCGAGGGAGAGCTAATGAAAAACTGTTTTTT. Residues: CAWRGRANEKLFF. Full variable domain (missing parts from reference TRBV30 and TRBJ1-4): SQTIHQWPATLVQPVGSPLSLECTVEGTSNPNLYWYRQAAGRGLQLLFYSVGIGQISSEVPQNLSASRPQDRQFILSSKKLLLSDSGFYLCAWRGRANEKLFFGSGTQLSVL.

The chain carries TRBV12-3 or TRBV12-4 and TRBJ2-7; 7 positions match TRBD1. The V segment lost 8 bases and the J segment 5 bases; nucleotides outside the gene matches: 15. CDR3 length: 15 amino acids. DNA of the CDR3: TGTGCCAGCGATGATAGGGACAGACAACCTAACGAGCAGTACTTC. This gives the protein CASDDRDRQPNEQYF.

This clonotype was counted only a few times. The CDR3 loop reads CASRPGQGTVEKLFF. The CDR3 bases are TGCGCCAGCAGACCGGGACAGGGGACGGTGGAAAAACTGTTTTTT. The V gene is TRBV5-1, the J gene TRBJ1-4, with TRBD1 matching 10 bases. V lost 5 bases to trimming and J lost 8 bases; unmatched junction nucleotides: 9. The V gene's germline CDR1 is SGHRS and CDR2 YFSETQ. The CDR3 sequence is 15 residues long.

V usage is TRBV6-5 and J usage is TRBJ2-3; 8 nucleotides align to TRBD2. The CDR3 covers 16 residues. V dropped 6 bases and J dropped 2; count of bases not matched to a gene: 10. CDR1 is MNHEY and CDR2 is SVGAGI in the germline V gene. The CDR3, as DNA: TGTGCCAGCAGCCGAATAACTAGCGGCCACACAGATACGCAGTATTTT. This codes for CASSRITSGHTDTQYF.

This rearrangement joins TRBV27 to TRBJ1-1; D unclear. The CDR3 consists of 12 residues. Trimming pared 6 bases from V and 3 bases from J, leaving 8 bases between. Germline V lookup: CDR1 MNHEY, CDR2 SMNVEV (reference sequence). This CDR3 reads CASRLTDTEAFF. CDR3 nucleotides: TGTGCCAGCAGACTAACGGACACTGAAGCTTTCTTT.

This clonotype was picked up one time. Here the CDR3 reads CASSYVGGDTQYF. The CDR3, as DNA: TGTGCCAGCAGTTACGTGGGAGGAGATACGCAGTATTTT. This chain connects TRBV6-5 to TRBJ2-3, with D maybe TRBD2 (6 bases). CDR1 and CDR2 (germline): MNHEY, SVGAGI. The CDR3 contains 13 residues. V was shortened by 2 bases and J by 5 bases, with 8 bases between the two germline ends.

The chain has TRBV7-2 and TRBJ2-1, with D perhaps TRBD2 (6 bases). The germline V and J ends were trimmed by 4 bases and 6 bases, with 10 bases remaining between them. The CDR3 is made up of 13 amino acids. Germline V gives CDR1 SGHTA, CDR2 FQGNSA. The CDR3 is CASSYPGLNEQFF. The CDR3 region has the DNA TGTGCCAGCAGCTACCCGGGACTCAATGAGCAGTTCTTC. The full variable domain, with the rest looked up from reference TRBV7-2 and TRBJ2-1, is GAGVSQSPSNKVTEKGKDVELRCDPISGHTALYWYRQSLGQGLEFLIYFQGNSAPDKSGLPSDRFSAERTGGSVSTLTIQRTQQEDSAVYLCASSYPGLNEQFFGPGTRLTVL.

This clonotype has more than one count but fewer than ten. The chain couples TRBV4-1 to TRBJ1-1; D is undetermined. The CDR3 spans 14 residues. V dropped 4 bases and J dropped 2 bases, with 11 bases sitting between them. Germline CDR1 MGHRA, CDR2 YSYEKL. The CDR3 nucleotides are TGCGCCAGCAGCCTGGGGAGGATCAACACTGAAGCTTTCTTT. Its translation: CASSLGRINTEAFF.

V usage is TRBV30 and J usage is TRBJ1-2; tentatively, D is TRBD1 (6 bases). The CDR3 spans 12 residues. Trimming removed 4 bases from V and 8 bases from J, with 14 bases in between. Germline assignment: CDR1 GTSNPN and CDR2 SVGIG (reference sequence). The CDR3 DNA follows: TGTGCCTGGACCCGGGGGGCGAGGGGCTACACCTTC. It codes for CAWTRGARGYTF.

The chain employs TRBV20-1 and TRBJ2-3; no definite D call. The germline V gene has CDR1 DFQATT and CDR2 SNEGSKA (reference sequence). V was shortened by 4 bases and J by 1 base, with 6 bases between the two germline ends. The CDR3 totals 12 residues. In DNA, the CDR3 is TGCAGTGCTATCATAGGCACAGATACGCAGTATTTT. Its protein is CSAIIGTDTQYF.

The V and J genes are TRBV20-1 and TRBJ2-2; TRBD1 agrees at 10 bases. V shed 6 bases and J 6 bases; nucleotides not matched to a gene: 7. The CDR3 runs 14 residues. CDR1 is DFQATT and CDR2 is SNEGSKA in the germline V gene (reference sequence). CDR3 residues: CSAHTGTGAGELFF. CDR3 nucleotides: TGCAGTGCCCATACCGGGACAGGGGCCGGGGAGCTGTTTTTT.

This chain links TRBV5-6 with TRBJ1-2; no definite D call. Germline CDR1 and CDR2: SGHDT and YYEEEE. The ends were cut back, 3 bases at V and 3 bases at J, with 6 bases in the middle. The CDR3 runs to 12 residues. CDR3 coding DNA: TGTGCCAGCAGCTCCCAACACTATGGCTACACCTTC. Amino acid sequence: CASSSQHYGYTF.

This clonotype has a handful of counts. The chain is built from TRBV7-9 and TRBJ2-2; a weak D match, TRBD1 (5 bases). The CDR3 runs to 14 residues. Looked up from germline, CDR1 is SEHNR and CDR2 is FQNEAQ (reference sequence). Trimming left V 2 bases short and J 5 bases short, with 9 bases between. CDR3: CASSLKGRTGELFF. The CDR3 DNA reads TGTGCCAGCAGCTTAAAGGGGCGTACCGGGGAGCTGTTTTTT.

V gene TRBV5-1 combines with J gene TRBJ1-2; a possible D gene is TRBD1 (5 bases). The germline V and J ends were trimmed by 4 bases and 1 base, with 14 bases remaining between them. The germline V gene encodes CDR1 SGHRS and CDR2 YFSETQ. CDR3 size: 15 residues. CDR3 nucleotides: TGCGCCAGCAGCCTTGACAGACCCTTTAACTATGGCTACACCTTC. As protein: CASSLDRPFNYGYTF. Full variable domain (remainder filled in from reference TRBV5-1 and TRBJ1-2): KAGVTQTPRYLIKTRGQQVTLSCSPISGHRSVSWYQQTPGQGLQFLFEYFSETQRNKGNFPGRFSGRQFSNSRSEMNVSTLELGDSALYLCASSLDRPFNYGYTFGSGTRLTVV.

V gene TRBV7-2 combines with J gene TRBJ2-3; D is unresolved. Germline CDR1 SGHTA, CDR2 FQGNSA. This CDR3 has 12 amino acids. Between the trimmed V and J ends, which lost 6 bases and 2 bases, there was a span of 6 bases. The CDR3 region has the DNA TGTGCCAGCAGGCTCGCCACAGATACGCAGTATTTT. Protein sequence: CASRLATDTQYF.

The DNA for the CDR3 is TGTGCCAGCTCACTAACGCATCCGGGGGAGCCCAACAATGAGCAGTTCTTC. It codes for CASSLTHPGEPNNEQFF. The chain is built from TRBV18 and TRBJ2-1; D possibly corresponds to TRBD2 (6 bases). The CDR3 spans 17 residues. Trimming removed 4 bases from V and 5 bases from J, with 21 bases in between. The germline gives CDR1 KGHSH, CDR2 LQKENI.

The chain carries TRBV24-1 and TRBJ2-2; 7 bases line up with TRBD2. The germline gives CDR1 KGHDR, CDR2 SFDVKD. The CDR3 extends over 15 amino acids. Trimming removed 6 bases from V and 1 base from J; junction bases left unmatched: 4. In DNA, the CDR3 is TGTGCCACCAGTATAGCTAGCGGGAACACCGGGGAGCTGTTTTTT. Amino acids: CATSIASGNTGELFF.

This clonotype was counted only a few times. This chain links TRBV4-1 with TRBJ1-2, with 7 bases matching TRBD1. Germline lookup yields CDR1 MGHRA and CDR2 YSYEKL. There are 15 residues in the CDR3. J was trimmed by 7 bases and V by 1 base; bases with no gene match: 9. This CDR3 reads CASSQVTGDGFGYTF. The CDR3 DNA sequence: TGCGCCAGCAGCCAAGTAACAGGGGATGGGTTTGGCTACACCTTC.